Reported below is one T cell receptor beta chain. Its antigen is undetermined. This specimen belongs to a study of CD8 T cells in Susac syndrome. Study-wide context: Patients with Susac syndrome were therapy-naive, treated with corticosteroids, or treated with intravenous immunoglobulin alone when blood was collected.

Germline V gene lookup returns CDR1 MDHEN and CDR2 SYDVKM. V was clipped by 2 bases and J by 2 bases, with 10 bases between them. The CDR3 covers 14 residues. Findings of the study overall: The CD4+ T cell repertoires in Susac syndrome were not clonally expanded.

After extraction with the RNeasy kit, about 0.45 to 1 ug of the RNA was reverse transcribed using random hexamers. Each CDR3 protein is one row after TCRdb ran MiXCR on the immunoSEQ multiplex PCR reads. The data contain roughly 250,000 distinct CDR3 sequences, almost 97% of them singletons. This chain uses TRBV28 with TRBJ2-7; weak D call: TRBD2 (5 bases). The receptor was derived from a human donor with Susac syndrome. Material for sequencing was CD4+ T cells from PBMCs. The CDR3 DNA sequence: TGTGCCAGCAGTTTAGTGAGGGCCCCCTACGAGCAGTACTTC. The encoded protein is CASSLVRAPYEQYF.